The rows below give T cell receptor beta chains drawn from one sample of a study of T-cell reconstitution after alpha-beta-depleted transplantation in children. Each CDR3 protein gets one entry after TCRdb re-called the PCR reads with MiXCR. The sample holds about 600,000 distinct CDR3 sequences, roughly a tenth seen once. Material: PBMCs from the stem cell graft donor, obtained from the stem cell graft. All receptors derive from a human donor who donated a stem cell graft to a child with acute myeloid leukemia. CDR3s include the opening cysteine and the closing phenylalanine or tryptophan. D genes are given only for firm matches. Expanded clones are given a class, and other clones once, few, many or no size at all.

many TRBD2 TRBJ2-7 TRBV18 CASSPAAGGSSYEQYF TGTGCCAGCTCACCCGCGGCGGGGGGGAGTTCCTACGAGCAGTACTTC
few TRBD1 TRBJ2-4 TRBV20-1 CSARGQGGDKNIQYF TGCAGTGCTAGAGGACAGGGGGGAGACAAAAACATTCAGTACTTC
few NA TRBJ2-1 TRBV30 CAWSHFTNNEQFF TGTGCCTGGAGCCATTTCACTAACAATGAGCAGTTCTTC
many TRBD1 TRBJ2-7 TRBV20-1 CSAREGQGREQYF TGCAGTGCTAGAGAGGGACAGGGACGCGAGCAGTACTTC
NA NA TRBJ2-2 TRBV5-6 CASSLYSGQFNTGELFF TGTGCCAGCAGCTTGTATTCCGGACAGTTTAACACCGGGGAGCTGTTTTTT
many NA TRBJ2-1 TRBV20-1 CSASSSPHNEQFF TGCAGTGCTAGCTCCTCCCCTCACAATGAGCAGTTCTTC
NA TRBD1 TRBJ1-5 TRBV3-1 CACCFLDRGRRLGNQPQHF TGTGCCTGCTGTTTTCTGGACAGGGGGCGAAGGTTAGGCAATCAGCCCCAGCATTTT
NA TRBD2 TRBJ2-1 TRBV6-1 CASSEIGGRVFNEQFF TGTGCCAGCAGTGAAATCGGCGGGAGAGTCTTCAATGAGCAGTTCTTC
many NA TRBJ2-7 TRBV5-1 CASSLAPGVGSYEQYF TGCGCCAGCAGCTTGGCCCCCGGTGTCGGATCCTACGAGCAGTACTTC
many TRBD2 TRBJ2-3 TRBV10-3 CAISGGGSMADTQYF TGTGCCATCAGTGGAGGCGGGAGCATGGCAGATACGCAGTATTTT
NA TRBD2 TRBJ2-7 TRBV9 CASSTSSGRADEQYF TGTGCCAGCAGCACTTCGAGCGGGAGGGCGGACGAGCAGTACTTC
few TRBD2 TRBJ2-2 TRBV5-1 CASSNLAGLGTGELFF TGCGCCAGCTCCAACCTAGCGGGACTCGGGACCGGGGAGCTGTTTTTT
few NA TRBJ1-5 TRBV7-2 CASSLSPYQPQHF TGTGCCAGCAGCTTAAGTCCGTATCAGCCCCAGCATTTT
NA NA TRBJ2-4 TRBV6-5 CASSYSRNGLAKNIQYF TGTGCCAGCAGTTACTCCCGGAACGGGCTAGCCAAAAACATTCAGTACTTC